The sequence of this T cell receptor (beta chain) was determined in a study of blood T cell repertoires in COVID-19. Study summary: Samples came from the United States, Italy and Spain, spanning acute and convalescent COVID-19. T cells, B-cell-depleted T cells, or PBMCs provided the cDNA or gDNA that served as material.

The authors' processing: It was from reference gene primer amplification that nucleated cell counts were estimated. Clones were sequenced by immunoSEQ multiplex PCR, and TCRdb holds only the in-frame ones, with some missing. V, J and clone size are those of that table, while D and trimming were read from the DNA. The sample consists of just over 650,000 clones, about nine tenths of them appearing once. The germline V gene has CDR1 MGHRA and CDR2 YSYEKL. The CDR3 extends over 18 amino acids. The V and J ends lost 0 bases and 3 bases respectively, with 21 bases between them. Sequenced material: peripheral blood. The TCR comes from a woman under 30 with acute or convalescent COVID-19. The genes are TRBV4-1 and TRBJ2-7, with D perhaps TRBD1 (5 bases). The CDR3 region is CASSQEQTYETEYYEQYF. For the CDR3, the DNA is TGCGCCAGCAGCCAAGAGCAGACGTATGAGACAGAGTACTACGAGCAGTACTTC.